This is a list of T cell receptor beta chains from one sample in a study of T cell responses to AZD1222 COVID-19 vaccine. The assay was immunoSEQ multiplex PCR, and TCRdb's table has in-frame clones only and misses some. The sample lists about 150,000 clones, roughly 89% seen once, with 7.5% to 9.5% in the top ten. The sequences come from peripheral blood, collected 28 days after the second dose of the MenACWY control vaccine. These receptors all come from an adult who received the MenACWY meningococcal vaccine as a control. The CDR3 runs from the conserved cysteine through the conserved F or W. D genes are given only for firm matches. Size tells how often a clone was seen (once, few, many) or the class of an expanded clone, and some rows leave it out.

J gene	clone size	V gene	D gene	CDR3 length	CDR3 DNA	CDR3 protein
TRBJ2-3	-	TRBV27	-	18	TGTGCCAGTAATATGGGTTCGGGAATCGGGGTCAATGCAGATACGCAGTATTTT	CASNMGSGIGVNADTQYF
TRBJ2-7	-	TRBV2	TRBD2	14	TGTGCCAGCAGTGAAGGACTAGCGGGATGGAGGCAGTACTTC	CASSEGLAGWRQYF
TRBJ2-1	-	TRBV10-3	TRBD1	15	TGTGCCATCACCGAACCCGGGACAGGCGCTGCTGGGCAGTTCTTC	CAITEPGTGAAGQFF
TRBJ2-2	once	TRBV19	TRBD2	16	TGTGCCAGTAGTATACTGGCAGGGAGGGGTACCGGGGAGCTGTTTTTT	CASSILAGRGTGELFF
TRBJ2-1	-	TRBV7-8	TRBD2	14	TGTGCCAGCAGCCGACTAGCGGGGGGGCCCTTGGAGTTCTTC	CASSRLAGGPLEFF
TRBJ1-1	-	TRBV18	-	13	TGTGCCAGCTCACCATTGAGGGTCACTGAAGCTTTCTTT	CASSPLRVTEAFF
TRBJ2-1	-	TRBV15	TRBD2	16	TGTGCCACCAGCAGAGCGGCGGGAGATCGCCACAATGAGCAGTTCTTC	CATSRAAGDRHNEQFF
TRBJ1-5	-	TRBV28	TRBD1	14	TGTGCCAGCAGACTGGGACAGGGGTTTCAGCCCCAGCATTTT	CASRLGQGFQPQHF
TRBJ2-3	-	TRBV28	TRBD2	17	TGTGCCAGCAGTGGTTCTCTCGGGACTAGCAGCACAGATACGCAGTATTTT	CASSGSLGTSSTDTQYF
TRBJ2-3	-	TRBV10-3	-	15	TGTGCCATCAGTGTAGGGGATGGGAGCACAGATACGCAGTATTTT	CAISVGDGSTDTQYF
TRBJ2-7	few	TRBV6-5	TRBD2	15	TGTGCCAGCAGCCTGACTAGCGGGGACTCCTACGAGCAGTACTTC	CASSLTSGDSYEQYF
TRBJ2-5	-	TRBV10-3	TRBD1	15	TGTGCCATCAGTGAAACCGACAGGGTCGGAGAGACCCAGTACTTC	CAISETDRVGETQYF
TRBJ2-7	-	TRBV7-2	-	15	TGTGCCAGCAGCTTAGACAGCACAATTTACTACGAGCAGTACTTC	CASSLDSTIYYEQYF
TRBJ2-1	-	TRBV13	-	15	TGTGCCAGCAGCTTATGGAACCCCGCCTACAATGAGCAGTTCTTC	CASSLWNPAYNEQFF
TRBJ1-1	-	TRBV5-4	-	12	TGTGCCAGCAGCTTGGATGACAGAGAAGCTTTCTTT	CASSLDDREAFF
TRBJ2-2	few	TRBV9	-	14	TGTGCCAGCAGCGTAACCACGACGACCGGGGAGCTGTTTTTT	CASSVTTTTGELFF
TRBJ2-7	-	TRBV20-1	-	16	TGCAGTGCTAGTCCTCCCAGGGTGGGGACCGCCTACGAGCAGTACTTC	CSASPPRVGTAYEQYF
TRBJ2-7	-	TRBV5-1	-	16	TGCGCCAGCAGCTTGGAGGGACGTATTTCGTCCTACGAGCAGTACTTC	CASSLEGRISSYEQYF
TRBJ2-1	-	TRBV28	-	13	TGTGCCAGCAGTGCCGGGACTCTCAATGAGCAGTTCTTC	CASSAGTLNEQFF
TRBJ2-1	-	TRBV7-2	-	12	TGTGCCAGCAGCACTACGAGGAATGAGCAGTTCTTC	CASSTTRNEQFF
TRBJ2-1	-	TRBV3-1/TRBV3-2	TRBD2	15	TGTGCCAGCAGCCAACTGTCGGGGGGGGCAGGTGAGCAGTTCTTC	CASSQLSGGAGEQFF
TRBJ2-7	-	TRBV7-2	TRBD1	18	TGTGCCAGCAGCTTAAGGAGGGACCCGGGACAGGTTTTCAACGAGCAGTACTTC	CASSLRRDPGQVFNEQYF
TRBJ2-1	once	TRBV7-3	-	13	TGTGCCAGCAGCTCCGACTTCTACAATGAGCAGTTCTTC	CASSSDFYNEQFF
TRBJ1-1	-	TRBV12-3/TRBV12-4	-	13	TGTGCCAGCAGTTTAAATGAGTTCACTGAAGCTTTCTTT	CASSLNEFTEAFF
TRBJ2-2	-	TRBV5-4	-	16	TGTGCCAGCAGCTTTGGCCCTATCCCCGACGCCGGGGAGCTGTTTTTT	CASSFGPIPDAGELFF
TRBJ2-1	once	TRBV24-1	TRBD1	16	TGTGCCACCAGTGATGGGACAGGCCGATCCTACAATGAGCAGTTCTTC	CATSDGTGRSYNEQFF
TRBJ2-3	-	TRBV29-1	TRBD1	14	TGCAGCGCAAAAAACAGGGGAAGCACAGATACGCAGTATTTT	CSAKNRGSTDTQYF
TRBJ1-1	-	TRBV2	-	11	TGTGCCAGCAAGAGTATTACTGAAGCTTTCTTT	CASKSITEAFF
TRBJ1-5	once	TRBV28	-	16	TGTGCCAGCAGTTCTCTAGTTTCGAGGGTAAACCAGCCCCAGCATTTT	CASSSLVSRVNQPQHF
TRBJ1-1	-	TRBV7-9	-	13	TGTGCCAGCAGCATCTCCAGGGATTCTGAAGCTTTCTTT	CASSISRDSEAFF
TRBJ1-6	-	TRBV28	-	14	TGTGCCAGCAGTCCTGTCAGGGGTAATTCACCCCTCCACTTT	CASSPVRGNSPLHF
TRBJ1-5	-	TRBV29-1	-	13	TGCAGCGTTGGTGGGACAAACAATCAGCCCCAGCATTTT	CSVGGTNNQPQHF
TRBJ2-1	-	TRBV15	TRBD2	17	TGTGCCACCAGCAGGCCGACTCGGACTAGCGGGAACAATGAGCAGTTCTTC	CATSRPTRTSGNNEQFF
TRBJ1-1	-	TRBV7-2	-	13	TGTGCCAGCAGCTTTGCGACAGACACTGAAGCTTTCTTT	CASSFATDTEAFF
TRBJ2-3	-	TRBV25-1	-	14	TGTGCCAGCACGACAGGCGTATACACAGATACGCAGTATTTT	CASTTGVYTDTQYF
TRBJ2-2	-	TRBV27	-	14	TGTGCCAGCAGTACTTGGCTAAACACCGGGGAGCTGTTTTTT	CASSTWLNTGELFF
TRBJ2-7	-	TRBV7-6	TRBD2	17	TGTGCCAGCAGCTTAGCGGTGGCTAGCGGGGGCAACTACGAGCAGTACTTC	CASSLAVASGGNYEQYF
TRBJ2-3	-	TRBV23-1	-	15	TGCGCCAGCAGTCAACTGGACGTCCGCACAGATACGCAGTATTTT	CASSQLDVRTDTQYF
TRBJ2-2	-	TRBV7-6	TRBD2	19	TGTGCCAGCAGCCCCGAGACTAGCGGGAGTTGGAGAGACACCGGGGAGCTGTTTTTT	CASSPETSGSWRDTGELFF
TRBJ2-1	-	TRBV18	TRBD2	16	TGTGCCAGCTCACCATCTAGGAGCGGGAAAACCAGTGAGCAGTTCTTC	CASSPSRSGKTSEQFF
TRBJ1-6	-	TRBV6-2/TRBV6-3	-	14	TGTGCCAGCAGTCCAGGAGGGCGCAATTCACCCCTCCACTTT	CASSPGGRNSPLHF
TRBJ2-7	-	TRBV7-8	TRBD2	15	TGTGCCAGCAGCTTCTCTAGCGGGGGAACCTACGAGCAGTACTTC	CASSFSSGGTYEQYF
TRBJ1-2	-	TRBV5-6	-	13	TGTGCCAGCAGCCCCACGACAGACTATGGCTACACCTTC	CASSPTTDYGYTF
TRBJ2-5	-	TRBV7-9	-	14	TGTGCCAGCACCAATGGACAGTACCAAGAGACCCAGTACTTC	CASTNGQYQETQYF
TRBJ2-5	-	TRBV5-1	-	16	TGCGCCAGCAGCTTAGGACCTAGCGGAGGGGGGGAGACCCAGTACTTC	CASSLGPSGGGETQYF
TRBJ2-5	-	TRBV5-8	-	11	TGTGCCAGCAGCTTGGTGGAGACCCAGTACTTC	CASSLVETQYF
TRBJ1-4	-	TRBV6-2/TRBV6-3	TRBD1	19	TGTGCCAGCAGTTACCCAAAGGACAGGGTGCCAGCGTTGGCTGAAAAACTGTTTTTT	CASSYPKDRVPALAEKLFF
TRBJ1-5	once	TRBV19	-	14	TGTGCCAGTAGTACCCAACCGACAGTCAACTTGCAGCATTTT	CASSTQPTVNLQHF
TRBJ2-1	-	TRBV29-1	TRBD1	14	TGCAGCGTCAAACCGGGACAGGGTGGGCATGAGCAGTTCTTC	CSVKPGQGGHEQFF
TRBJ2-7	-	TRBV7-8	TRBD1	15	TGTGCCAGCAGCTTAGGGTGGACAGGTCAGTTCGAGCAGTACTTC	CASSLGWTGQFEQYF
TRBJ2-5	-	TRBV7-2	TRBD2	16	TGTGCCAGCAGCCCCAAGCCGGGGGGTCCCCAAGAGACCCAGTACTTC	CASSPKPGGPQETQYF
TRBJ2-5	-	TRBV28	-	17	TGTGCCAGCAGTTCCTCCGAGCTTACAGGGAGCGGGGAGACCCAGTACTTC	CASSSSELTGSGETQYF
TRBJ1-5	-	TRBV3-1/TRBV3-2	TRBD1	16	TGTGCCAGCAGCCAAGAGACAGGGGCGCTTAGTCAGCCCCAGCATTTT	CASSQETGALSQPQHF
TRBJ2-2	once	TRBV4-3	-	15	TGCGCCAGCAGCCAGGAGGCCCGAAACACCGGGGAGCTGTTTTTT	CASSQEARNTGELFF
TRBJ2-7	-	TRBV6-2/TRBV6-3	-	14	TGTGCCAGCAGCCTCCGGCCCTCGGCAACCGAGCAGTACTTC	CASSLRPSATEQYF
TRBJ2-2	-	TRBV7-2	TRBD2	15	TGTGCCAGCAGCCCCGGGACTAGCGGGAGGGTGGAGCTGTTTTTT	CASSPGTSGRVELFF
TRBJ2-7	-	TRBV29-1	-	11	TGCAGCGTCCAGGGGACATACGAGCAGTACTTC	CSVQGTYEQYF
TRBJ1-2	-	TRBV2	TRBD1	13	TGTGCCAGCCCGGACAGGGAGGTGGGAGGCTACACCTTC	CASPDREVGGYTF
TRBJ1-1	-	TRBV19	-	12	TGTGCCAGTAGTATTGGTCAGGGTGAAGCTTTCTTT	CASSIGQGEAFF
TRBJ1-1	-	TRBV19	-	15	TGTGCCAGTATGGTTCGCCCACTTTTAGGCACTGAAGCTTTCTTT	CASMVRPLLGTEAFF